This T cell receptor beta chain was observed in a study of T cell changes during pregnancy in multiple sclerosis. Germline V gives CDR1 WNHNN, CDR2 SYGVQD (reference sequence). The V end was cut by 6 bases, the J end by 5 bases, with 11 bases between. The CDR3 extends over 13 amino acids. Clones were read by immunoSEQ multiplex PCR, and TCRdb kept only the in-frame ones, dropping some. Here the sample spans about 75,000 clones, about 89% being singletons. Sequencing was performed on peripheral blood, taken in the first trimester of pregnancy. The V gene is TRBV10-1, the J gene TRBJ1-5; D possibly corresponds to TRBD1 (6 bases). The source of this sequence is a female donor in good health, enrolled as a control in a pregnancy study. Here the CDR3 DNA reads TGCGCCAGCAGCCGGGACATTGATCAGCCCCAGCATTTT. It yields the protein CASSRDIDQPQHF.